The clone carrying this TCR beta chain appeared a few times. A sample-barcoded 5' primer and a J-beta primer mix were used in a second PCR of about 7 to 11 cycles. One entry per CDR3 protein, called by TCRdb with MiXCR from the 5' RACE reads. The sample records some 710,000 distinct CDR3 sequences, around a fifth being singletons. This sample stems from a study of blood T cells in healthy people across ages. Sequencing used blood. This receptor was identified in a man in his sixties or seventies in good health.

The CDR3 DNA reads as TGTGCCAGCAGACGGGACAGGGGGATCAATGAGCAGTTCTTC. Translating gives CASRRDRGINEQFF. The gene calls are TRBV6-5 and TRBJ2-1, with 11 bases identical to TRBD1. This CDR3 has 14 residues. CDR1 and CDR2 (germline): MNHEY, SVGAGI. Unmatched junction bases numbered 4, after V lost 6 bases and J lost 6 bases.